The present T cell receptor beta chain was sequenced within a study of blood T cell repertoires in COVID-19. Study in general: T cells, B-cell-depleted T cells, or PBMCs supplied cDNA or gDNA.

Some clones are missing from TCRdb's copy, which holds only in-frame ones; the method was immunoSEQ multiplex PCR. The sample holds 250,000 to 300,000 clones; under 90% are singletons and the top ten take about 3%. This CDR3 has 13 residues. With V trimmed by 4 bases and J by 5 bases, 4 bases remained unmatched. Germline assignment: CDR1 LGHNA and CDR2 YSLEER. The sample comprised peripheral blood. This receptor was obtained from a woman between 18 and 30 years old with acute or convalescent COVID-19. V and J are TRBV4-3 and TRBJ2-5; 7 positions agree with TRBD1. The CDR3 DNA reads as TGCGCCAGCAGCCCGGACAGGTGGGAGACCCAGTACTTC. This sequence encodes CASSPDRWETQYF.